The source of this T cell receptor (beta chain) is a study of cytomegalovirus exposure and HLA in healthy donors. The germline V and J ends were trimmed by 3 bases and 2 bases, with 11 bases remaining between them. This CDR3 has 14 amino acids. The germline CDR1 and CDR2 sequences are MNHNS and SASEGT. It was with 60 Vbeta and 13 Jbeta primers that the PCR ran. Assay used: immunoSEQ multiplex PCR; TCRdb lists only in-frame clones, some missing. The table includes 100,000 to 150,000 clones, 80% detected once. The specimen sequenced was PBMCs. The chain has TRBV6-1 and TRBJ2-7; D gene ambiguous. This TCR was sampled from a young man in good health and CMV-seropositive. The CDR3 region is CASSDIGRPYEQYF. The CDR3 DNA reads TGTGCCAGCAGTGATATTGGCAGGCCCTACGAGCAGTACTTC.